These 5 T cell receptor beta chains were all obtained from the same sample, sequenced in a study of blood T cell repertoires in COVID-19. Using immunoSEQ multiplex PCR, the repertoire was profiled, and TCRdb retains in-frame clones only, with some absent. The table has approximately 62,000 clones, 90% seen once. Sequenced sample: peripheral blood. The receptors originated from a man aged 55 to 70 with acute or convalescent COVID-19.

CDR3 in amino acids: CASSEARGGEAFF. CDR3 sequence (DNA): TGTGCCAGCAGTGAAGCGCGGGGGGGGGAAGCTTTCTTT. The chain employs TRBV2 and TRBJ1-1; D may be TRBD1 (5 bases). The V gene's germline CDR1 is SNHLY and CDR2 FYNNEI. This CDR3 has 13 amino acids. V was trimmed by 0 bases and J by 8 bases, leaving 10 bases between them.

This clone was seen once. The genes are TRBV19 and TRBJ1-5; no firm D call. V dropped 2 bases and J dropped 2 bases, with 10 bases sitting between them. Germline V lookup: CDR1 LNHDA, CDR2 SQIVND (reference sequence). The CDR3 loop spans 15 amino acids. CDR3 amino acids: CASSIKFQGNQPQHF. In nucleotides, the CDR3 is TGTGCCAGTAGTATAAAGTTTCAGGGCAATCAGCCCCAGCATTTT.

This clone was observed once. This sequence joins TRBV5-4 and TRBJ2-1, with TRBD2 matching over 14 bases. This CDR3 contains 18 residues. Per germline, CDR1 SGHNT and CDR2 YYREEE (reference sequence). V was pared by 5 bases and J by 7 bases, with 14 bases of the junction left unmatched. CDR3 nucleotide sequence: TGTGCCAGCAGACCGGGACTAGCGGGAGTAGAGTTGGGTAATGAGCAGTTCTTC. Amino acids: CASRPGLAGVELGNEQFF.

Here the CDR3 reads CASTMVGGGNSNQPQHF. In DNA form, the CDR3 reads TGTGCCAGTACGATGGTGGGGGGGGGCAATAGCAATCAGCCCCAGCATTTT. J is TRBJ1-5 and V is TRBV19; maybe TRBD1 (6 bases). The CDR3 extends over 17 amino acids. Per germline, CDR1 LNHDA and CDR2 SQIVND (reference sequence). V lost 7 bases and J lost 0, with 19 bases in between. The whole variable domain, remainder taken from reference TRBV19 and TRBJ1-5, is DGGITQSPKYLFRKEGQNVTLSCEQNLNHDAMYWYRQDPGQGLRLIYYSQIVNDFQKGDIAEGYSVSREKKESFPLTVTSAQKNPTAFYLCASTMVGGGNSNQPQHFGDGTRLSIL.

The rearrangement uses TRBV7-9 and TRBJ2-6; 9 bases agree with TRBD1. The length of the CDR3 is 18 residues. The ends lost 5 bases at V and 0 bases at J; junction bases unmatched: 8. Germline CDR1 SEHNR, CDR2 FQNEAQ (reference sequence). This CDR3 reads CASSLGQGLSSGANVLTF. CDR3 coding DNA: TGTGCCAGCAGCCTCGGACAGGGGTTGAGCTCTGGGGCCAACGTCCTGACTTTC.